The 8 T cell receptor beta chains below were found in one sample sequenced in a study of blood T cell repertoires in COVID-19. This table comes from immunoSEQ multiplex PCR, and its TCRdb copy is limited to in-frame clones, with some not included. This table has 290,000 or so clones, approximately 90% appearing once. Input material: peripheral blood. The receptors come from a young man with active or convalescent COVID-19.

This rearrangement joins TRBV7-8 to TRBJ2-7; 9 nucleotides align to TRBD1. The V gene's germline CDR1 is SGHVS and CDR2 FQNEAQ. The CDR3 totals 15 residues. The ends lost 5 bases at V and 7 bases at J; junction bases unmatched: 12. CDR3 amino acids: CASSPTGGAEYEQYF. The CDR3 DNA follows: TGTGCCAGCAGCCCCACAGGGGGCGCGGAGTATGAGCAGTACTTC.

The count of this clone is one. The gene calls are TRBV9 and TRBJ1-2, with D maybe TRBD1 (5 bases). The V gene lost 7 bases and the J gene lost 6 bases, with 10 bases spanning the gap. The CDR3 contains 11 residues. The germline V gene encodes CDR1 SGDLS and CDR2 YYNGEE. The CDR3 DNA is TGTGCCAGCGGTGGGGGGAATGGCTACACCTTC. The encoded protein is CASGGGNGYTF.

The V and J genes are TRBV19 and TRBJ2-1, with 8 nucleotides matching TRBD1. Trimming removed 3 bases from V and 4 bases from J; junction bases left unmatched: 5. Germline V gene lookup returns CDR1 LNHDA and CDR2 SQIVND (reference sequence). The CDR3 length is 15 residues. CDR3 DNA: TGTGCCAGTAGTATTGACAGGGGCCAATACAATGAGCAGTTCTTC. Translated: CASSIDRGQYNEQFF.

Here the CDR3 DNA reads TGTGCCACCAGTGACACAGGGGGCTACGAGCAGTACTTC. Amino acid sequence: CATSDTGGYEQYF. This chain uses TRBV24-1 with TRBJ2-7; 8 bases line up with TRBD1. CDR3 length equals 13 residues. Looked up from germline, CDR1 is KGHDR and CDR2 is SFDVKD. With 4 bases clipped from V and 3 bases from J, the junction kept 1 base outside the gene matches.

The rearrangement uses TRBV28 and TRBJ1-5, with D possibly being TRBD1 (6 bases). V dropped 5 bases and J dropped 5 bases, with 13 bases sitting between them. CDR3 length: 14 residues. Looked up from germline, CDR1 is MDHEN and CDR2 is SYDVKM. CDR3 bases: TGTGCCAGCAGTGCGCGGACAGCTCATCAGCCCCAGCATTTT. Translation: CASSARTAHQPQHF.

The V gene is TRBV6-5, the J gene TRBJ1-1; no definite D call. The CDR3 is 13 residues long. CDR1 and CDR2 from the germline V gene are MNHEY and SVGAGI. V was cut by 3 bases and J by 3 bases, with 8 bases left in between. The CDR3 protein is CASSYLSDTEAFF. CDR3 DNA: TGTGCCAGCAGTTATTTGTCCGACACTGAAGCTTTCTTT.

This chain uses TRBV28 with TRBJ2-7; 11 positions agree with TRBD1. Looked up from germline, CDR1 is MDHEN and CDR2 is SYDVKM. This CDR3 is 14 amino acids long. V gave up 6 bases and J gave up 2 bases; unmatched junction bases: 3. CDR3 sequence: CASREGQGAYEQYF. The CDR3, as DNA: TGTGCCAGCAGGGAGGGACAGGGGGCCTACGAGCAGTACTTC.

The chain recombines TRBV9 with TRBJ2-5; TRBD2 is a possible D gene (6 bases). Looked up from germline, CDR1 is SGDLS and CDR2 is YYNGEE. The CDR3 totals 15 residues. The germline V and J ends were trimmed by 0 bases and 5 bases, with 14 bases remaining between them. The CDR3 here is CASSVAEGGAETQYF. Written as DNA, the CDR3 is TGTGCCAGCAGCGTAGCTGAGGGCGGGGCGGAGACCCAGTACTTC.